This entry concerns a single TCR beta chain. Without the conserved terminal phenylalanine or tryptophan, this CDR3 likely stems from a read error. This sample was taken from a study of Graves' ophthalmopathy and Graves' hyperthyroidism. Trimming took 1 base from V and 3 from J, leaving 7 bases between them. The CDR3 contains 15 residues. Per the germline V gene, CDR1 is LNHDA and CDR2 is SQIVND (reference sequence). Only newly diagnosed hyperthyroidism patients aged 18 to 65, with under 2 months' duration, were enrolled. The evidence that diagnosis relied on was clinical symptoms, serum thyroxine, TRAb, thyroid ultrasound and orbital computed tomography. CDR3 regions of TCR beta were amplified from RNA transcripts. HTBI primers were used in a first-round RT-PCR, which preceded a second-round multiplex PCR. TCRdb reprocessed the multiplex PCR reads via MiXCR and lists one record per CDR3 protein. Among over a million distinct CDR3 sequences, less than 45% were seen once, and the ten largest hold more than 9.5%.

The chain employs TRBV19 and TRBJ2-6; D not resolved. Sequenced material: peripheral blood or thyroid tissue (not recorded which). This receptor was identified in an adult man with Graves' hyperthyroidism. For the CDR3, the DNA is TGTGCCAGTAGTATAGGGGCCCATGGGGCCAACGTCCTGACTTCC. This gives the protein CASSIGAHGANVLTS.